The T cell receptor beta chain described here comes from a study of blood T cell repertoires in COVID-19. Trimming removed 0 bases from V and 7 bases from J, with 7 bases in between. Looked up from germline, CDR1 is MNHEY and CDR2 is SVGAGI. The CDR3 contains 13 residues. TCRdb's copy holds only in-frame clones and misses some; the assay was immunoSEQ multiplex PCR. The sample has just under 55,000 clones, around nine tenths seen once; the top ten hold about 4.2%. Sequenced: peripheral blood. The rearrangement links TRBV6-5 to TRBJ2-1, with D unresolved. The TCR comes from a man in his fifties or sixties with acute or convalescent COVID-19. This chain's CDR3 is CASSYSQENEQFF. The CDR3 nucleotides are TGTGCCAGCAGTTACTCTCAAGAGAATGAGCAGTTCTTC.